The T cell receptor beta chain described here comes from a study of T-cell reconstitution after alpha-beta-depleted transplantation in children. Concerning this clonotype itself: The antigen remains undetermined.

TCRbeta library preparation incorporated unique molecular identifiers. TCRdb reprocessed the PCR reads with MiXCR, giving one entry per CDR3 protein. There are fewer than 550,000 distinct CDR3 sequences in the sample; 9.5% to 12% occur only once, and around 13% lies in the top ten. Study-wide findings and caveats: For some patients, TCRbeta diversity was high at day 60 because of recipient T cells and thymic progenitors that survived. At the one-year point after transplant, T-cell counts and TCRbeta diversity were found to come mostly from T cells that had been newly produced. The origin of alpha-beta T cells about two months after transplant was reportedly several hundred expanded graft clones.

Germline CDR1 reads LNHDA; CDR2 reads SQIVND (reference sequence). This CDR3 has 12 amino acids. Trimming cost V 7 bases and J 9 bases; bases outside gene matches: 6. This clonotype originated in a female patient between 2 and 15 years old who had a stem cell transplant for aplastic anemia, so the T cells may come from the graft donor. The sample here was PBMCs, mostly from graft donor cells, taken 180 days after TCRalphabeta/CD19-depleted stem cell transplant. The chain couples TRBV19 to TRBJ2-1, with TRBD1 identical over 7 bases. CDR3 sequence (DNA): TGTGCCAGTACCGTAGCAGGGGGTGAGCAGTTCTTC. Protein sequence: CASTVAGGEQFF.